Listed here are 14 T cell receptor beta chains from one sample, sequenced in a study of blood T cells in healthy people across ages. Primed by a sample-barcoded 5' primer and a J-beta primer mix, a second PCR proceeded for about 6 to 12 cycles. TCRdb itself ran the 5' RACE reads through MiXCR, one entry per CDR3 protein. Of 1.6 million or so distinct CDR3 sequences listed, roughly a third were seen once; the top ten hold approximately 11%. Sequencing was done on a sample of blood. Receptor source: a woman aged 30 to 39 in good health.

The chain uses TRBV9 and TRBJ2-3; D not certain. The CDR3 is 14 residues long. Between the trimmed V and J ends, which lost 3 bases and 0 bases, there was a span of 8 bases. Germline V gene lookup returns CDR1 SGDLS and CDR2 YYNGEE. The CDR3 DNA follows: TGTGCCAGCAGCGGGGCGGCTAGCACAGATACGCAGTATTTT. Its protein is CASSGAASTDTQYF.

This clonotype was picked up many times. The CDR3: CSVEGAGGETYEQYF. CDR3 nucleotide sequence: TGCAGCGTTGAAGGGGCAGGGGGCGAGACCTACGAGCAGTACTTC. The chain links TRBV29-1 to TRBJ2-7; 8 bases align to TRBD1. With 1 base clipped from V and 2 bases from J, the junction kept 7 bases outside the gene matches. CDR1 is SQVTM, CDR2 ANQGSEA, per germline. This CDR3 is built from 15 residues.

The chain has TRBV2 and TRBJ1-4; no clear D. This CDR3 comprises 15 residues. Germline CDR1 reads SNHLY; CDR2 reads FYNNEI. Trimming took 1 base from V and 6 from J, leaving 12 bases between them. CDR3 nucleotide sequence: TGTGCCAGCAGTGAAGGGGCCGTCGGGGATGAAAAACTGTTTTTT. This gives the protein CASSEGAVGDEKLFF.

The rearrangement uses TRBV30 and TRBJ2-1, with 13 bases that match TRBD2. Looked up from germline, CDR1 is GTSNPN and CDR2 is SVGIG (reference sequence). This CDR3 is built from 14 residues. Germline trimming cut 5 bases from V and 8 bases from J; bases unmatched to any gene: 6. CDR3 DNA sequence: TGTGCCTGGGAGACTAGCGGGGGGAAGTATGAGCAGTTCTTC. Protein: CAWETSGGKYEQFF.

The chain links TRBV20-1 to TRBJ1-2; a possible D gene is TRBD1 (5 bases). The CDR3 spans 14 residues. V was clipped by 3 bases and J by 0 bases, with 11 bases between them. The germline V gene has CDR1 DFQATT and CDR2 SNEGSKA (reference sequence). The CDR3 region is CSARDTLANYGYTF. In DNA, the CDR3 is TGCAGTGCTAGGGACACATTAGCTAACTATGGCTACACCTTC.

This clonotype came up a few times. The rearrangement uses TRBV12-3 or TRBV12-4 and TRBJ1-5; no clear D gene. The ends were cut back, 5 bases at V and 4 bases at J, with 6 bases in the middle. This CDR3 has 12 amino acids. Here the CDR3 reads CASSTLNQPQHF. CDR3 in DNA: TGTGCCAGCAGTACCCTGAATCAGCCCCAGCATTTT.

In this sample, this clonotype turned up many times. The V and J genes are TRBV5-6 and TRBJ2-6; D might be TRBD2 (6 bases). CDR3 size: 17 residues. Germline values: CDR1 SGHDT, CDR2 YYEEEE. Trimming stripped 5 bases from V and 0 bases from J, with 15 bases between. The CDR3 nucleotides read TGTGCCAGCAGGCCGGGACTTCTGAGCTCTGGGGCCAACGTCCTGACTTTC. Translated: CASRPGLLSSGANVLTF.

A few counts support this clonotype. CDR3 region: CASSEWGGTYEQYF. The CDR3 coding sequence is TGTGCCAGCAGTGAATGGGGGGGAACCTATGAGCAGTACTTC. The V call is TRBV25-1, the J call TRBJ2-5, with TRBD2 matching over 7 bases. V dropped 1 base and J dropped 11; count of bases not matched to a gene: 10. This CDR3 contains 14 residues. Germline assignment: CDR1 MGHDK and CDR2 SYGVNS.

This clonotype was observed a few times. This rearrangement joins TRBV9 to TRBJ2-7; D possibly uses TRBD1 or TRBD2 (6 bases each). Germline V lookup: CDR1 SGDLS, CDR2 YYNGEE. V dropped 0 bases and J dropped 5 bases, with 12 bases sitting between them. CDR3 size: 14 residues. The CDR3 sequence: CASSVGAGEDEQYF. The CDR3 DNA is TGTGCCAGCAGCGTAGGGGCAGGGGAGGACGAGCAGTACTTC.

This clonotype appeared a few times. The chain joins TRBV20-1 to TRBJ2-3; perhaps TRBD2 as D (6 bases). The CDR3 runs 14 residues. The germline V gene has CDR1 DFQATT and CDR2 SNEGSKA (reference sequence). V was trimmed by 3 bases and J by 7 bases, leaving 17 bases between them. CDR3 sequence reads: CSASLRRDSNTQYF. CDR3 coding DNA: TGCAGTGCTAGCCTCAGGCGGGACTCAAATACGCAGTATTTT.

This clonotype was observed a few times. J is TRBJ2-6 and V is TRBV6-2 or TRBV6-3; 12 nucleotides line up with TRBD2. Germline-derived CDR1 and CDR2 are MNHEY and SVGEGT. Trimming took 2 bases from V and 0 from J; bases not matched to a gene: 8. This CDR3 comprises 20 residues. DNA of the CDR3: TGTGCCAGCAGTTACCCGATGGGACTAGCGGGCCGCTCTGGGGCCAACGTCCTGACTTTC. The encoded protein is CASSYPMGLAGRSGANVLTF.

The J gene is TRBJ2-7, the V gene TRBV10-3; 12 nucleotides align to TRBD1. Germline V CDR1 and CDR2: ENHRY, SYGVKD. The CDR3 length is 18 residues. Trimming cost V 2 bases and J 2 bases; bases outside gene matches: 10. DNA for the CDR3: TGTGCCATCAGTGAGCCTACCGCCGGGACAGGGGGCACCTACGAGCAGTACTTC. This gives the protein CAISEPTAGTGGTYEQYF.

This chain links TRBV11-1 with TRBJ2-1; no clear D. The DNA end is a closer match to TRBJ2-7, so the J assignment may be wrong. The CDR3 runs to 16 residues. The germline CDR1 and CDR2 sequences are SGHAT and FQDESV (reference sequence). This chain's CDR3 is CASSSPLLGSYNEQYF. The CDR3 DNA is TGTGCCAGCAGCTCGCCCCTGTTGGGCTCCTACAATGAGCAGTACTTC.

This clonotype occurred a few times. The V gene is TRBV30, the J gene TRBJ2-5, with D unresolved. There are 14 residues in the CDR3. Trimming left V 0 bases short and J 7 bases short, with 15 bases between. Germline V CDR1 and CDR2: GTSNPN, SVGIG (reference sequence). The CDR3 DNA sequence: TGTGCCTGGAGTGTCTCTCCTACCTCAGGGACCCAGTACTTC. It encodes CAWSVSPTSGTQYF.